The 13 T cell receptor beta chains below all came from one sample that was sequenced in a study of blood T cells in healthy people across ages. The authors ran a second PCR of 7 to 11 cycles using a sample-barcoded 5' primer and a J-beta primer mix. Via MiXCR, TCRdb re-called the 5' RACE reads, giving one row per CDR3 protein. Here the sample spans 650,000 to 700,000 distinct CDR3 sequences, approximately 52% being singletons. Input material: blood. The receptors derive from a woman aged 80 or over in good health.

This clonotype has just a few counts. Written as DNA, the CDR3 is TGTGCCAGCAGCTTAAGGGTGGGAAGGGAGACCCAGTACTTC. Its translation is CASSLRVGRETQYF. The chain couples TRBV7-2 to TRBJ2-5; no definite D call. Trimming shortened V by 2 bases and J by 5 bases, and 12 bases separated the two germline ends. This CDR3 is 14 amino acids long. The germline V gene has CDR1 SGHTA and CDR2 FQGNSA.

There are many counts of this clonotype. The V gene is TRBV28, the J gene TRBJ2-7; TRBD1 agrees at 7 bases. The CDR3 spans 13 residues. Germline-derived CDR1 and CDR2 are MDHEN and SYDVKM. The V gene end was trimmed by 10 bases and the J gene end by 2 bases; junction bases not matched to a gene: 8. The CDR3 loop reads CATMLGQAYEQYF. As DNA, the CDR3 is TGTGCCACCATGCTCGGACAGGCCTACGAGCAGTACTTC. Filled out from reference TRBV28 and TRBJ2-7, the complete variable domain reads DVKVTQSSRYLVKRTGEKVFLECVQDMDHENMFWYRQDPGLGLRLIYFSYDVKMKEKGDIPEGYSVSREKKERFSLILESASTNQTSMYLCATMLGQAYEQYFGPGTRLTVT.

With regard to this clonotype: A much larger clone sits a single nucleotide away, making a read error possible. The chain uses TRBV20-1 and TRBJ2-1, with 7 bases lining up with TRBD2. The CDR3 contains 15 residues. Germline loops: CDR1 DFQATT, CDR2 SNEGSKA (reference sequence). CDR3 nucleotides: TGCAGTGTTAGAGAGGTTACGGGAGGATCCCATGAGCAGTTCTTC. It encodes CSVREVTGGSHEQFF.

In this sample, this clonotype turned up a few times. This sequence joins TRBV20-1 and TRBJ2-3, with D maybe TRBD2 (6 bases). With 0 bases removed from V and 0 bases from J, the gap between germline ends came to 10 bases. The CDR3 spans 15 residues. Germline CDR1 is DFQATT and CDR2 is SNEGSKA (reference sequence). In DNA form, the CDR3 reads TGCAGTGCTAGAGAGGGCGGGGTTAGCACAGATACGCAGTATTTT. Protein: CSAREGGVSTDTQYF.

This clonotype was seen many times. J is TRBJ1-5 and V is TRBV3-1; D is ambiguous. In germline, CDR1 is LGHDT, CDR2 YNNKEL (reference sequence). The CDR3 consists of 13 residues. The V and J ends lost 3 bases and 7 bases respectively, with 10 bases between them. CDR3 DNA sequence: TGTGCCAGCAGCCAGCTGGGTGGCCAGCCCCAGCATTTT. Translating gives CASSQLGGQPQHF.

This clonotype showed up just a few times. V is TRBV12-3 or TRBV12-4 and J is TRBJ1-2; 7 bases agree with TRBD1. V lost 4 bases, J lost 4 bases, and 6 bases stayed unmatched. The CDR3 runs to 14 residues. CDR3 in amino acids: CASSSPGQSYGYTF. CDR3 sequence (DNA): TGTGCCAGCAGTTCCCCGGGACAGTCCTATGGCTACACCTTC.

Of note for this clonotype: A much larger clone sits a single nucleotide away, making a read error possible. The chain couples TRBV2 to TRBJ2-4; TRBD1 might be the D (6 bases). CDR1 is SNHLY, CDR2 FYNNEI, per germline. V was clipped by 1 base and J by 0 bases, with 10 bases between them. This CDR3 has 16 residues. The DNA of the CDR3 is TGTGCCAGCAGTGAAGGGGACATGGTAGCCAAAAACATTCAGTACTTC. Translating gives CASSEGDMVAKNIQYF.

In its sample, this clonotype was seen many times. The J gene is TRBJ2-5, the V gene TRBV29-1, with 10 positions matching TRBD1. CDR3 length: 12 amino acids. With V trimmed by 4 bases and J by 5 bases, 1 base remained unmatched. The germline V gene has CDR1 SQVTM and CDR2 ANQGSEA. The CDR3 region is CSVGQGAETQYF. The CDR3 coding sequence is TGCAGCGTTGGACAGGGGGCCGAGACCCAGTACTTC.

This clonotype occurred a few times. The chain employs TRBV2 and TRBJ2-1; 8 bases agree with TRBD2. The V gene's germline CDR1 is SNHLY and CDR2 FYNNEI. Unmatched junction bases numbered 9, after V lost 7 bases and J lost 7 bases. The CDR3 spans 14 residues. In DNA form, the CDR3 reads TGTGCCAGCACCCGGATTAGCGGGACTAATGAGCAGTTCTTC. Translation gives CASTRISGTNEQFF.

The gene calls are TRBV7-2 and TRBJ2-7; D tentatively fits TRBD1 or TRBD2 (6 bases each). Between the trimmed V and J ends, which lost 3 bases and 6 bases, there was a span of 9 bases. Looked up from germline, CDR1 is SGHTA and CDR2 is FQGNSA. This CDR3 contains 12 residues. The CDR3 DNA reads TGTGCCAGCAGCTTTCCGGGGGCCGAGCAGTACTTC. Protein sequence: CASSFPGAEQYF.

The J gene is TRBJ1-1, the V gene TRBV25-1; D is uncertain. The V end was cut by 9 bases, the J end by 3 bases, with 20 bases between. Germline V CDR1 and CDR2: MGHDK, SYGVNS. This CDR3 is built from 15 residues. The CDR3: CASNPTGRRDTEAFF. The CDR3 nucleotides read TGTGCCAGTAATCCTACCGGCCGCCGGGACACTGAAGCTTTCTTT.

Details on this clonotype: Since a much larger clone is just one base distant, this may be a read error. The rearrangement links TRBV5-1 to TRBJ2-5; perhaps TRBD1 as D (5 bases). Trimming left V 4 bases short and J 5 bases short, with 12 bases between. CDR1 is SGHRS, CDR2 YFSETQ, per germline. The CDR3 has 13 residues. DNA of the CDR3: TGCGCCAGCAGCGTGGTCCCAGGGGAGACCCAGTACTTC. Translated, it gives CASSVVPGETQYF.

CDR3 region: CSASRTGKETQYF. In DNA, the CDR3 is TGCAGTGCTAGCCGGACAGGGAAAGAGACCCAGTACTTC. This chain connects TRBV20-1 to TRBJ2-5; 8 nucleotides agree with TRBD1. The CDR3 totals 13 residues. Germline values: CDR1 DFQATT, CDR2 SNEGSKA (reference sequence). Unmatched junction bases numbered 3, after V lost 3 bases and J lost 3 bases.